Listed below are T cell receptor beta chains from one sample, sequenced in a study of blood T cell repertoires in COVID-19. Data came from immunoSEQ multiplex PCR; TCRdb stores just in-frame clones and leaves some out. The repertoire holds over 150,000 clones, roughly 84% seen once, with 2.5% to 3.5% in the top ten. Source material: peripheral blood. The receptor source for this set is a woman aged 55 to 70 with acute or convalescent COVID-19. The CDR3 runs from the conserved cysteine through the conserved F or W. Fields, in order: D gene, J gene, V gene, clone size, CDR3 DNA, CDR3 protein. D genes are given only for firm matches. A clone size is listed for some rows: how often the clone was seen (once, few, many), or a class if it is expanded.

D: -; J: TRBJ1-5; V: TRBV5-6; size: -; DNA: TGTGCCAGCAGCCCTTTTGCGGGGTTGGGGCCCCAGCATTTT; CDR3: CASSPFAGLGPQHF
D: TRBD1; J: TRBJ1-6; V: TRBV9; size: -; DNA: TGTGCCAGCAGCCGACAGGGTACTAATTCACCCCTCCACTTT; CDR3: CASSRQGTNSPLHF
D: -; J: TRBJ1-6; V: TRBV11-2; size: once; DNA: TGTGCCAGCAGCCTGAGGGACTTTGGGAGTACCTCACCCCTCCACTTT; CDR3: CASSLRDFGSTSPLHF
D: TRBD1; J: TRBJ1-3; V: TRBV7-2; size: -; DNA: TGTGCCAGCAGCGAATCTCCCGGGACAGGGACTGGAAACACCATATATTTT; CDR3: CASSESPGTGTGNTIYF
D: -; J: TRBJ2-1; V: TRBV11-2; size: -; DNA: TGTGCCAGCAGCTCCCAGAGGAATGAGCAGTTCTTC; CDR3: CASSSQRNEQFF
D: -; J: TRBJ2-6; V: TRBV19; size: -; DNA: TGTGCCAGTAGTATGAGCCCCTGGGCAGCCCTAGCCTCTGGGGCCAACGTCCTGACTTTC; CDR3: CASSMSPWAALASGANVLTF
D: -; J: TRBJ2-7; V: TRBV7-2; size: -; DNA: TGTGCCAGCAGCTTAGAGGGGTGGCCCTACGAGCAGTACTTC; CDR3: CASSLEGWPYEQYF
D: TRBD1; J: TRBJ2-7; V: TRBV3-1/TRBV3-2; size: -; DNA: TGTGCCAGCAGCCAAGGACTTCCCGGGACAGGGGCCTACGAGCAGTACTTC; CDR3: CASSQGLPGTGAYEQYF
D: -; J: TRBJ1-2; V: TRBV3-1/TRBV3-2; size: -; DNA: TGTGCCAGCAGCCAGGCAAGCGGGGCGCCCGGCTACACCTTC; CDR3: CASSQASGAPGYTF
D: -; J: TRBJ1-2; V: TRBV27; size: once; DNA: TGTGCCAGCAGTCCCAAAGGGGGTGGGGGCTACACCTTC; CDR3: CASSPKGGGGYTF
D: TRBD2; J: TRBJ2-5; V: TRBV3-1/TRBV3-2; size: -; DNA: TGTGCCAGCAGCCAAGGAGGCGGGGGGGCCCAAGAGACCCAGTACTTC; CDR3: CASSQGGGGAQETQYF
D: TRBD1; J: TRBJ1-3; V: TRBV24-1; size: -; DNA: TGTGCCACCAGTGTGGACAGGGGGGTTGGAAACACCATATATTTT; CDR3: CATSVDRGVGNTIYF
D: -; J: TRBJ2-7; V: TRBV6-2/TRBV6-3; size: -; DNA: TGTGCCAGCAGTTACTGGCAGGAAGAGTACTTC; CDR3: CASSYWQEEYF
D: TRBD1; J: TRBJ2-7; V: TRBV25-1; size: -; DNA: TGTGCCAGCAGTGTCTTACAGGGGGAAAAGCAGTACTTC; CDR3: CASSVLQGEKQYF
D: TRBD2; J: TRBJ2-3; V: TRBV3-1/TRBV3-2; size: -; DNA: TGTGCCAGCAGCCGCCTACGTAGGACTAGCGGGGGGGCCTTAGTCGGGGCAGATACGCAGTATTTT; CDR3: CASSRLRRTSGGALVGADTQYF
D: TRBD2; J: TRBJ2-1; V: TRBV20-1; size: -; DNA: TGCAGTGCTAGTAGACTAGCGGGGAATTACAATGAGCAGTTCTTC; CDR3: CSASRLAGNYNEQFF
D: -; J: TRBJ2-7; V: TRBV2; size: -; DNA: TGTGCCAGCAGTCTACAGAGAAACTACGAGCAGTACTTC; CDR3: CASSLQRNYEQYF